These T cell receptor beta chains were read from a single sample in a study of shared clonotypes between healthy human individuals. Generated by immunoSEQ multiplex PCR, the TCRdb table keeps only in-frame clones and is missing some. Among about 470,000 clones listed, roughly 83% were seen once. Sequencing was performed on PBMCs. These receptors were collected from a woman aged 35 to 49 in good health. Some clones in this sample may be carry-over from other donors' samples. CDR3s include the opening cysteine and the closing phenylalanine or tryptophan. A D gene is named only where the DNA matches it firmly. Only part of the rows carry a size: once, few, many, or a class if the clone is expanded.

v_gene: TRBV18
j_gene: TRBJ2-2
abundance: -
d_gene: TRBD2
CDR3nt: TGTGCCAGCTCTCCTGGCCGGGAGGTCACCGGGGAGCTGTTTTTT
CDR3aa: CASSPGREVTGELFF

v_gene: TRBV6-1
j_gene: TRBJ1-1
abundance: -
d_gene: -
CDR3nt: TGTGCCAGCAGCTGGGGGGGGCGAGACACTGAAGCTTTCTTT
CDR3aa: CASSWGGRDTEAFF

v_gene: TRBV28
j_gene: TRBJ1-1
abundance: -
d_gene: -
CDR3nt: TGTGCCAGCTCAAAGGAGGGGTACACTGAAGCTTTCTTT
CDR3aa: CASSKEGYTEAFF

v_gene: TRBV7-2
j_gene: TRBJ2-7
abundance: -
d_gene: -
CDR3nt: TGTGCCAGCAGCACCGGACAGATCTCCTACGAGCAATACTTC
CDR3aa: CASSTGQISYEQYF

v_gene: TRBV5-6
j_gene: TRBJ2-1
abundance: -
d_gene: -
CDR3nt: TGTGCCAGCAGCTTCGTTGGTTACAATGAGCAGTTCTTC
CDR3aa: CASSFVGYNEQFF

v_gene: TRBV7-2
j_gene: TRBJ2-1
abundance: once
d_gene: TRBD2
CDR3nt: TGTGCCAGCAGCTTCCGGACTAGTGATGAGCAGTTCTTC
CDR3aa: CASSFRTSDEQFF

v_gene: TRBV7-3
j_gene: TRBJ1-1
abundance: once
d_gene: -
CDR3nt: TGTGCCAGCAGCTCCGACAGATACACTGAAGCTTTCTTT
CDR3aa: CASSSDRYTEAFF

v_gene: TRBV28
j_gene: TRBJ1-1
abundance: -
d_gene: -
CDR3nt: TGTGCCAGCACGGGACTGCCGAGAGAAGCTTTCTTT
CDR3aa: CASTGLPREAFF

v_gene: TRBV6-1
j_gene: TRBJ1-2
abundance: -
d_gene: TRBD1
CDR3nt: TGTGCCAGCAGTGTGGGGCGACAGGGGCTGATGTGGGGCTACACCTTC
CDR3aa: CASSVGRQGLMWGYTF

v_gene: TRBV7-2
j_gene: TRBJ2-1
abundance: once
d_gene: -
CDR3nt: TGTGCCAGCAGCTCCCAGCCGCCTCCCCCGGCAAGGGAGCAGTTCTTC
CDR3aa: CASSSQPPPPAREQFF

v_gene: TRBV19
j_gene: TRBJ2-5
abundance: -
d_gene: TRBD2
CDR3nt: TGTGCCAGTAGTAGGACTAGCGGGAGGTTCCAAGAGACCCAGTACTTC
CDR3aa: CASSRTSGRFQETQYF

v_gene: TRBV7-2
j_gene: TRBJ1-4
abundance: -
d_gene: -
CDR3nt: TGTGCCAGCAGCTTAGGGGGGTTAAATGAAAAACTGTTTTTT
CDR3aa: CASSLGGLNEKLFF

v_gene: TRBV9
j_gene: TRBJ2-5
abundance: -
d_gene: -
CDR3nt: TGTGCCAGCGCGCTGCGTGGGACTGCCGCCTCAGAGACCCAGTACTTC
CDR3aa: CASALRGTAASETQYF

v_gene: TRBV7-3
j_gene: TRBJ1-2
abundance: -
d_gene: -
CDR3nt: TGTGCCAGCAGCTCCGCCCCGACAGTCGTCGGAGGCTACACCTTC
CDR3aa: CASSSAPTVVGGYTF

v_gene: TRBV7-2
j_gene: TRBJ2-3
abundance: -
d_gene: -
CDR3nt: TGTGCCAGCAGCTTAGCGGTAGGGCCCACAGATACGCAGTATTTT
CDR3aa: CASSLAVGPTDTQYF

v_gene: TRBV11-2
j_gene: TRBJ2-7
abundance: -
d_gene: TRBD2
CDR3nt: TGTGCCAGCAGCACCTGGACTAGCGGTGGCTACGAGCAGTACTTC
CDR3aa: CASSTWTSGGYEQYF